This T cell receptor (beta chain) was sequenced for a study of blood T cell repertoires in COVID-19. Study at large: The United States, Italy and Spain were the sources of the acute and convalescent COVID-19 samples.

In the authors' workflow: Reference gene primer amplification in the assay estimated nucleated cell counts. Only in-frame clones appear in the TCRdb table, and some are missing; sequencing was by immunoSEQ multiplex PCR. V and J calls and clone size follow that table, whereas D and trimming were derived from the DNA. The sample records a few hundred thousand clones, 85% to 90% being singletons. Per germline, CDR1 SGHRS and CDR2 YFSETQ. The V gene lost 0 bases and the J gene lost 10 bases, with 14 bases spanning the gap. This CDR3 has 15 amino acids. The study recruited people aged about 18 to 95 years across 20 to 30 US areas. Two negative PCRs, clearance, or symptom resolution had been documented for recovered Cohort 3 donors.

The receptor comes from a man aged 35-49 years who had recovered from COVID-19. The sequenced sample consisted of PBMCs or T cells enriched from blood (not recorded which). The chain carries TRBV5-1 and TRBJ1-6; D is unresolved. The CDR3 bases are TGCGCCAGCAGCTTGGGACGGGGAATGAGATCACCCCTCCACTTT. Amino acid sequence: CASSLGRGMRSPLHF.